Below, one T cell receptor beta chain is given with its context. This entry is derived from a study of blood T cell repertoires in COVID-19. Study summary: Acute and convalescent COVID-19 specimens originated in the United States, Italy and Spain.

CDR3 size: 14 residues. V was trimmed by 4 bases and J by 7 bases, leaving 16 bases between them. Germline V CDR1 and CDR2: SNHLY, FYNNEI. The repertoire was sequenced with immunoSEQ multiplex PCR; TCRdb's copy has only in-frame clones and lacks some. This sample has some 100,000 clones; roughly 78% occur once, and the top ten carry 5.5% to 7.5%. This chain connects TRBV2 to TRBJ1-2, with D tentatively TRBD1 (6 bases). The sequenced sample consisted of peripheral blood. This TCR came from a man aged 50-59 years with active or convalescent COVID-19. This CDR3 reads CASSAIDRLGGYTF. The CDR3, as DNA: TGTGCCAGCAGTGCTATCGACAGGTTGGGTGGCTACACCTTC.